This T cell receptor (beta chain) was obtained from a study of blood T cell repertoires in COVID-19. Participant age was about 18 to 95 years, and participants resided in fewer than 25 US areas. The CDR3 totals 12 residues. V shed 4 bases, J shed 11 bases, and the junction held 3 bases outside the gene matches. In the authors' workflow: How many nucleated cells were present was estimated from reference gene primer amplification. Method: immunoSEQ multiplex PCR; TCRdb's copy keeps in-frame clones and lacks some. From that table come the V and J calls and clone size; the DNA was used to work out D and trimming. The sample has fewer than 350,000 clones; 90% are singletons.

The sequencing sample was made of PBMCs or T cells enriched from blood (not recorded which). This clonotype was obtained from a woman aged 30 to 39 with acute COVID-19. The V call is TRBV12-3 or TRBV12-4, the J call TRBJ1-4; 8 positions agree with TRBD1. For the CDR3, the DNA is TGTGCCAGCAGTTCGACAGGGGCGAAACTGTTTTTT. Protein sequence: CASSSTGAKLFF.